Following are 27 T cell receptor beta chains from one sample sequenced in a study of read filtering for tumor transcriptome and immune sequencing. This library used roughly 0.4 ug RNA and molecular barcoded adaptors spanning alpha/delta and beta/gamma chains. Via MiXCR, TCRdb re-called the reads, giving one row per CDR3 protein. The sample lists over 45,000 distinct CDR3 sequences, 20% to 25% occurring once. The sample comprised a population of CD138-negative cells sorted from bone marrow. All receptors derive from a donor aged 40 or over with multiple myeloma.

This clonotype has at least ten counts. The chain is built from TRBV7-9 and TRBJ2-7; maybe TRBD2 (5 bases). The germline V gene encodes CDR1 SEHNR and CDR2 FQNEAQ (reference sequence). CDR3 size: 14 residues. The V end was cut by 4 bases, the J end by 6 bases, with 16 bases between. The CDR3 coding sequence is TGTGCCAGCAGCTCAAGAGCAGTTGAGGGCGAGCAGTACTTC. It yields the protein CASSSRAVEGEQYF.

At least ten counts were recorded for this clonotype. The chain employs TRBV7-8 and TRBJ2-2; D might be TRBD2 (6 bases). V was shortened by 2 bases and J by 4 bases, with 11 bases between the two germline ends. Germline-derived CDR1 and CDR2 are SGHVS and FQNEAQ. CDR3 length: 15 residues. CDR3 region: CASSLPGSGTGELFF. For the CDR3, the DNA is TGTGCCAGCAGCTTACCCGGGAGCGGCACCGGGGAGCTGTTTTTT.

This clonotype was seen ten or more times. CDR3 coding DNA: TGTGCCATCAGTGAGTCGTATGAGGAGACCCAGTACTTC. It is translated as CAISESYEETQYF. The genes are TRBV10-3 and TRBJ2-5; D is undetermined. This CDR3 region has 13 residues. With 0 bases removed from V and 5 bases from J, the gap between germline ends came to 7 bases. From germline, CDR1 is ENHRY and CDR2 SYGVKD.

In its sample, this clonotype was seen many times. The chain carries TRBV5-1 and TRBJ2-1; the D gene is possibly TRBD2 (6 bases). Germline-derived CDR1 and CDR2 are SGHRS and YFSETQ. The V end was cut by 0 bases, the J end by 7 bases, with 17 bases between. CDR3 size: 16 residues. CDR3 bases: TGCGCCAGCAGCTTGGCCCGCGGGGTCCAAGGTAATGAGCAGTTCTTC. As protein: CASSLARGVQGNEQFF. Full variable domain (missing parts from reference TRBV5-1 and TRBJ2-1): KAGVTQTPRYLIKTRGQQVTLSCSPISGHRSVSWYQQTPGQGLQFLFEYFSETQRNKGNFPGRFSGRQFSNSRSEMNVSTLELGDSALYLCASSLARGVQGNEQFFGPGTRLTVL.

This clonotype was seen repeatedly, ten times or more. Relative to the germline gene, one junction end is altered; a read error may explain this. V gene TRBV12-3 or TRBV12-4 combines with J gene TRBJ2-1, with a tentative D call TRBD2 (5 bases). The CDR3 is made up of 16 amino acids. CDR3 residues: CASSLERELIYNEQFF. CDR3 nucleotide sequence: TGTGCCAGCAGCTTAGAGAGGGAGCTTATATACAATGAGCAGTTCTTC.

This clonotype was observed many times. The chain couples TRBV20-1 to TRBJ1-2; D gene unclear. V lost 0 bases, J lost 0 bases, and 2 bases lay in between. CDR1 and CDR2 (germline): DFQATT, SNEGSKA (reference sequence). The CDR3 loop spans 12 amino acids. The CDR3 region is CSARDTNYGYTF. DNA for the CDR3: TGCAGTGCTAGAGACACTAACTATGGCTACACCTTC.

For this clonotype: With only one base between it and a far larger clone, this is likely a read error. The chain is built from TRBV11-3 and TRBJ1-1; no clear D gene. With 5 bases removed from V and 1 base from J, the gap between germline ends came to 14 bases. CDR1 SGHNT and CDR2 YENEEA come from the germline V gene. This CDR3 is 15 amino acids long. The CDR3 reads CASSGLEGSNTEAFF. DNA for the CDR3: TGTGCCAGCAGCGGACTGGAGGGTTCGAACACTGAAGCTTTCTTT.

There are many counts of this clonotype. The chain links TRBV6-6 to TRBJ2-5; 15 bases line up with TRBD2. J lost 6 bases, V lost 0 bases, and 8 bases had no gene match. This CDR3 has 18 amino acids. CDR1 is MNHNY, CDR2 SVGAGI, per germline (reference sequence). Here the CDR3 reads CASSYSSGTSGGLKTQYF. CDR3 in DNA: TGTGCCAGCAGTTACTCGAGCGGGACTAGCGGGGGGTTGAAGACCCAGTACTTC.

This clonotype has a count of ten or more. The chain uses TRBV5-1 and TRBJ2-1, with D possibly being TRBD1 (5 bases). This CDR3 spans 15 amino acids. The germline CDR1 and CDR2 sequences are SGHRS and YFSETQ. The V end lost 4 bases, the J end lost 16 bases, and 27 bases lay between the germline ends. The CDR3 loop reads CASSQGITANEMRFF. CDR3 nucleotides: TGCGCCAGCAGCCAGGGAATTACCGCGAATGAGATGCGATTCTTC.

This clonotype was counted a few times. The chain employs TRBV12-3 or TRBV12-4 and TRBJ1-2, with D hard to call. The CDR3 is 13 residues long. Trimming pared 1 base from V and 7 bases from J, leaving 10 bases between. CDR3 bases: TGTGCCAGCAGTTTAGTCGAAGAGGCTGGCTACACCTTC. This codes for CASSLVEEAGYTF.

The table lists this clonotype with many counts. This chain connects TRBV28 to TRBJ1-5, with TRBD1 identical over 9 bases. The ends lost 6 bases at V and 2 bases at J; junction bases unmatched: 11. The CDR3 totals 17 residues. Germline V gene data show CDR1 as MDHEN and CDR2 as SYDVKM. Here the CDR3 reads CASRSTGGQRGNQPQHF. The CDR3 DNA sequence: TGTGCCAGCAGGTCGACAGGGGGGCAGCGGGGCAATCAGCCCCAGCATTTT.

This clonotype has a count of ten or more. The rearrangement joins TRBV14 to TRBJ2-7; 9 nucleotides align to TRBD2. Germline assignment: CDR1 SGHDN and CDR2 FVKESK. With 4 bases clipped from V and 2 bases from J, the junction kept 15 bases outside the gene matches. The CDR3 spans 18 residues. This CDR3 is CASSRRRDSGSPAYEQYF. In DNA form, the CDR3 reads TGTGCCAGCAGCCGAAGGAGGGATAGCGGGAGTCCGGCCTACGAGCAGTACTTC.

This clonotype was counted many times. An end of the junction differs from the germline gene, which may be a read error. The chain joins TRBV28 to TRBJ2-7; 16 nucleotides line up with TRBD2. This CDR3 has 18 residues. Germline CDR1 is MDHEN and CDR2 is SYDVKM. In nucleotides, the CDR3 is TGTGCCAGCAGTACCGGGACTAGCGGGAGGGCGTTCTTGTACGGGCAGTACTTC. Translated, it gives CASSTGTSGRAFLYGQYF.

As to this clonotype: An end of the junction does not agree with germline; a read error may underlie this. CDR3 coding DNA: TGCAGCGCTAGAGAGGTAGAGGGAGGGCCGGGCTCCTACGAGCAGTACTTC. Amino acid sequence: CSAREVEGGPGSYEQYF. The V gene is TRBV20-1, the J gene TRBJ2-7, with 7 nucleotides matching TRBD2. The CDR3 covers 17 residues. CDR1 and CDR2 from the germline V gene are DFQATT and SNEGSKA (reference sequence).

This clonotype showed up many times. This chain joins TRBV28 and TRBJ1-1, with TRBD1 as a possible D gene (6 bases). Germline CDR1 reads MDHEN; CDR2 reads SYDVKM. V lost 5 bases, J lost 1 base, and 23 bases lay in between. The CDR3 has 18 residues. The CDR3 spells CASSTPPWDITQNTEAFF. The CDR3, as DNA: TGTGCCAGCAGTACCCCGCCCTGGGACATAACCCAGAACACTGAAGCTTTCTTT.

This clonotype appeared many times. The conserved phenylalanine or tryptophan normally closing the CDR3 is absent here, so this likely arose from a read error. This chain connects TRBV12-3 or TRBV12-4 to TRBJ2-7, with D perhaps TRBD1 or TRBD2 (5 bases each). The CDR3 is made up of 14 amino acids. V was pared by 4 bases and J by 2 bases, with 12 bases between. For the CDR3, the DNA is TGTGCCAGCAGTTCAACGGGACCTCCCTACGAGCAGTACTCC. As protein: CASSSTGPPYEQYS.

This clonotype was observed at least ten times. The chain is built from TRBV20-1 and TRBJ2-7, with 9 bases aligning to TRBD1. Germline trimming cut 3 bases from V and 3 bases from J; bases unmatched to any gene: 6. CDR3 size: 14 residues. Per the germline V gene, CDR1 is DFQATT and CDR2 is SNEGSKA (reference sequence). The CDR3, as DNA: TGCAGTGCTAGTGGAACAGGGGGCTTCTACGAGCAGTACTTC. It encodes CSASGTGGFYEQYF.

Many counts were recorded for this clonotype. Germline and junction disagree at one end, which may indicate a read error. The chain carries TRBV6-6 and TRBJ2-1; 9 nucleotides match TRBD2. Per germline, CDR1 MNHNY and CDR2 SVGAGI (reference sequence). This CDR3 is 12 amino acids long. CDR3: CASSELAGVTIF. The DNA of the CDR3 is TGTGCCAGCAGTGAATTAGCGGGAGTTACGATCTTC.

This clonotype was counted many times. The gene calls are TRBV11-1 and TRBJ2-7; 13 bases are shared with TRBD2. CDR3 size: 16 residues. The V gene end was trimmed by 5 bases and the J gene end by 4 bases; junction bases not matched to a gene: 8. CDR1 SGHAT and CDR2 FQDESV come from the germline V gene (reference sequence). Here the CDR3 DNA reads TGTGCCAGCAGCCGTCTCGGGACTAGCGGGAAATACGAGCAGTACTTC. Translating gives CASSRLGTSGKYEQYF.

This clonotype was seen at least ten times. This rearrangement joins TRBV6-6 to TRBJ2-1; weak D call: TRBD2 (6 bases). The germline V and J ends were trimmed by 4 bases and 6 bases, with 10 bases remaining between them. CDR3 length: 13 residues. Germline CDR1 MNHNY, CDR2 SVGAGI (reference sequence). The CDR3 sequence is CASSFRLVNEQFF. The CDR3 bases are TGTGCCAGCAGTTTCCGACTAGTCAATGAGCAGTTCTTC.

This rearrangement joins TRBV12-3 or TRBV12-4 to TRBJ1-2; maybe TRBD1 (5 bases). There are 14 residues in the CDR3. V was shortened by 4 bases and J by 4 bases, with 13 bases between the two germline ends. CDR3 bases: TGTGCCAGCAGTTCCGGGACTGAAACCTATGGCTACACCTTC. Protein product: CASSSGTETYGYTF.

CDR3 region: CAWRVGNGPNQPQHF. CDR3 nucleotide sequence: TGTGCCTGGAGGGTTGGGAACGGACCCAATCAGCCCCAGCATTTT. The chain joins TRBV30 to TRBJ1-5; D is unclear. The CDR3 totals 15 residues. Trimming cost V 3 bases and J 3 bases, with 15 bases left between them. Per germline, CDR1 GTSNPN and CDR2 SVGIG (reference sequence).

Details on this clonotype: A read error is likely, as this CDR3 ends without the conserved phenylalanine or tryptophan. The chain links TRBV20-1 to TRBJ1-1; the match to TRBD1 covers 9 bases. From germline, CDR1 is DFQATT and CDR2 SNEGSKA (reference sequence). J gave up 6 bases and V 5 bases, and 7 bases lay outside the gene matches. The CDR3 length is 13 residues. The CDR3 coding sequence is TGCAGTGCTTTGGACAGGGGTCTTTCTGAAGCTTTCCTT. The encoded protein is CSALDRGLSEAFL.

In its sample, this clonotype was seen many times. The chain has TRBV12-3 or TRBV12-4 and TRBJ2-2; 7 nucleotides align to TRBD1. The ends lost 7 bases at V and 1 base at J; junction bases unmatched: 3. The length of the CDR3 is 14 residues. In DNA form, the CDR3 reads TGTGCCAGCAAAGGGACAGAGAACACCGGGGAGCTGTTTTTT. Amino acid sequence: CASKGTENTGELFF.

Of note for this clonotype: This may arise from a read error, as a much more abundant clone is one base away. The chain recombines TRBV6-1 with TRBJ2-5; the match to TRBD2 covers 9 bases. The CDR3 loop spans 16 amino acids. Germline V gives CDR1 MNHNS, CDR2 SASEGT. Unmatched junction bases numbered 11, after V lost 2 bases and J lost 7 bases. The CDR3 region is CASSESSGSGWGTQYF. Here the CDR3 DNA reads TGTGCCAGCAGTGAAAGTAGCGGGAGTGGGTGGGGGACCCAGTACTTC.

For this clonotype: A clone one base away is much larger, so this may be a read error. The rearrangement links TRBV14 to TRBJ1-1; 8 bases line up with TRBD1. The CDR3 loop spans 16 amino acids. V gave up 7 bases and J gave up 1 base; unmatched junction bases: 11. CDR1 SGHDN and CDR2 FVKESK come from the germline V gene. CDR3 sequence reads: CASNPRTGLRNTEAFF. CDR3 bases: TGTGCCAGCAACCCACGGACAGGGTTGAGGAACACTGAAGCTTTCTTT.

This clonotype was detected only once. The conserved final phenylalanine or tryptophan is absent from the CDR3, which likely points to a read error. V gene TRBV18 combines with J gene TRBJ2-1; the D gene is possibly TRBD2 (6 bases). Trimming removed 6 bases at V and 9 bases at J, with 21 bases between. The germline V gene has CDR1 KGHSH and CDR2 LQKENI. The CDR3 consists of 15 residues. This chain's CDR3 is CASSQSEGPPSEQFS. In DNA form, the CDR3 reads TGTGCCAGCTCGCAGTCGGAGGGGCCCCCCAGTGAGCAGTTCTCC.